This T cell receptor (beta chain) was sequenced for a study of blood T cell repertoires in COVID-19. Turning to the study itself: In each case, the material was cDNA or gDNA derived from T cells, B-cell-depleted T cells, or PBMCs.

The germline V gene encodes CDR1 SGHDT and CDR2 YYEEEE. This CDR3 has 14 amino acids. J was trimmed by 0 bases and V by 7 bases; bases with no gene match: 5. Sequenced by immunoSEQ multiplex PCR; TCRdb stores in-frame clones only, minus some. Among hundreds of thousands of clones listed, roughly 89% were seen once. This study enrolled people aged about 18 to 95 from approximately 25 US geographic areas. Exposed enrollees had met someone with a PCR-confirmed or clinician-diagnosed COVID-19 case at some point within the 2 weeks before study entry. The sample was PBMCs or T cells enriched from blood (not recorded which). This sequence was found in a woman in her forties or fifties who had been exposed to COVID-19. This rearrangement joins TRBV5-6 to TRBJ1-1, with 8 bases fitting TRBD1. The CDR3 region has the DNA TGTGCCAGCCTCAGACAGGGGATGAACACTGAAGCTTTCTTT. Protein product: CASLRQGMNTEAFF.